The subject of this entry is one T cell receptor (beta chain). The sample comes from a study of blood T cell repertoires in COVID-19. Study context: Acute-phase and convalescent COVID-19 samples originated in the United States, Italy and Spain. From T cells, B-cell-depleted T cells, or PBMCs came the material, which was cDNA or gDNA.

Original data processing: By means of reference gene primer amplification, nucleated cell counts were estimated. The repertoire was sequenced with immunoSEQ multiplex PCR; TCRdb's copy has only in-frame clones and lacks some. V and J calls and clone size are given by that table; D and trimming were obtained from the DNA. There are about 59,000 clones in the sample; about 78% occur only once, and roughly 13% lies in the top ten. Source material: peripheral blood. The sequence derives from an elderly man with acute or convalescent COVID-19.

CDR3: CASSLGRTSGFTDTQYF. The CDR3 region has the DNA TGTGCCAGCAGCTTGGGACGGACTAGCGGATTCACAGATACGCAGTATTTT. The V call is TRBV5-6, the J call TRBJ2-3, with 10 bases aligning to TRBD2. The CDR3 length is 17 residues. With 0 bases clipped from V and 2 bases from J, the junction kept 6 bases outside the gene matches. Per germline, CDR1 SGHDT and CDR2 YYEEEE.